What follows are 14 T cell receptor beta chains derived from one specimen sequenced in a study of shared clonotypes between healthy human individuals. Repertoires were generated with immunoSEQ multiplex PCR, while TCRdb's copy carries only in-frame clones and drops some. Found here are hundreds of thousands of clones, roughly 97% of them singletons; the top ten hold around 0.058%. The sample consisted of naive CD4+ T cells sorted from blood. Subset here: CD45RA+ positively selected. These receptor sequences come from a woman aged 25-40 years in good health.

The chain has TRBV27 and TRBJ1-4; 8 nucleotides align to TRBD1. CDR3 length: 16 amino acids. V was pared by 5 bases and J by 4 bases, with 9 bases of the junction left unmatched. Germline assignment: CDR1 MNHEY and CDR2 SMNVEV (reference sequence). The CDR3 DNA follows: TGTGCCAGCAGTCCGGGGACAGGCCTGTATAATGAAAAACTGTTTTTT. It is translated as CASSPGTGLYNEKLFF. Full variable domain (remainder filled in from reference TRBV27 and TRBJ1-4): EAQVTQNPRYLITVTGKKLTVTCSQNMNHEYMSWYRQDPGLGLRQIYYSMNVEVTDKGDVPEGYKVSRKEKRNFPLILESPSPNQTSLYFCASSPGTGLYNEKLFFGSGTQLSVL.

About this clone: This sample includes further DNA sequences coding for the same CDR3. This rearrangement joins TRBV27 to TRBJ1-5; D uncertain. CDR1 and CDR2 from the germline V gene are MNHEY and SMNVEV (reference sequence). The ends were cut back, 2 bases at V and 1 base at J, with 3 bases in the middle. CDR3 length equals 13 residues. The CDR3 nucleotides are TGTGCCAGCAGTTTAAAAAGCAATCAGCCCCAGCATTTT. Translation gives CASSLKSNQPQHF.

The CDR3 loop is CASSPEDSMAYEQYF. The CDR3 region has the DNA TGTGCCAGTAGTCCAGAAGACAGCATGGCCTACGAGCAGTACTTC. J is TRBJ2-7 and V is TRBV19, with a weak D call TRBD1 (5 bases). V was clipped by 5 bases and J by 2 bases, with 16 bases between them. Germline V lookup: CDR1 LNHDA, CDR2 SQIVND (reference sequence). CDR3 length equals 15 residues.

The chain is built from TRBV4-1 and TRBJ2-3, with D unclear. The CDR3 extends over 14 amino acids. The V and J ends lost 1 base and 2 bases respectively, with 7 bases between them. Looked up from germline, CDR1 is MGHRA and CDR2 is YSYEKL. The CDR3 spells CASSQGVPTDTQYF. CDR3 DNA: TGCGCCAGCAGCCAAGGAGTTCCCACAGATACGCAGTATTTT.

This clone showed up just once. V gene TRBV14 combines with J gene TRBJ1-1; 8 bases align to TRBD1. Germline V gene sequence: CDR1 SGHDN, CDR2 FVKESK. The CDR3 totals 16 residues. The V gene end was trimmed by 4 bases and the J gene end by 0 bases; junction bases not matched to a gene: 7. Here the CDR3 DNA reads TGTGCCAGCAGCCCCTTACCAGGGGGCTTGAACACTGAAGCTTTCTTT. Encoded protein: CASSPLPGGLNTEAFF.

In its sample, this clone was seen once. The chain joins TRBV25-1 to TRBJ1-6; no clear D. The CDR3 is 17 residues long. Trimming took off 5 bases at V and 0 bases at J, with 14 bases between the two ends. Germline V gene data show CDR1 as MGHDK and CDR2 as SYGVNS. The CDR3 sequence: CASSRRILGSYNSPLHF. CDR3 bases: TGTGCCAGCAGTCGCCGAATCCTGGGCTCCTATAATTCACCCCTCCACTTT.

This clone was seen a single time. The rearrangement links TRBV7-2 to TRBJ2-7; 7 bases line up with TRBD1. From germline, CDR1 is SGHTA and CDR2 FQGNSA. V was clipped by 2 bases and J by 5 bases; unmatched bases: 9. The CDR3 loop spans 15 amino acids. CDR3 sequence (DNA): TGTGCCAGCAGCTTATTAACCGGGACAGTGCACGAGCAGTACTTC. It codes for CASSLLTGTVHEQYF.

This sequence joins TRBV6-5 and TRBJ1-2; D is ambiguous. The germline V gene has CDR1 MNHEY and CDR2 SVGAGI. V was pared by 4 bases and J by 4 bases, with 10 bases between. This CDR3 has 13 residues. For the CDR3, the DNA is TGTGCCAGCAGTTCCGGACGGATCTATGGCTACACCTTC. Translating gives CASSSGRIYGYTF.

The rearrangement joins TRBV27 to TRBJ2-1; D remains ambiguous. CDR1 MNHEY and CDR2 SMNVEV come from the germline V gene (reference sequence). Trimming took 6 bases from V and 5 from J, leaving 14 bases between them. This CDR3 is built from 14 residues. In DNA form, the CDR3 reads TGTGCCAGCAGCGCACCACTAAGTAACAATGAGCAGTTCTTC. It encodes CASSAPLSNNEQFF.

The rearrangement uses TRBV6-1 and TRBJ2-5; weak D call: TRBD2 (6 bases). The CDR3 covers 15 residues. Trimming stripped 7 bases from V and 0 bases from J, with 15 bases between. Germline CDR1 reads MNHNS; CDR2 reads SASEGT. CDR3 protein: CASNPWRGNQETQYF. In DNA form, the CDR3 reads TGTGCCAGCAACCCTTGGAGGGGCAACCAAGAGACCCAGTACTTC.

This rearrangement joins TRBV10-3 to TRBJ2-1; 9 bases match TRBD2. Trimming at V came to 10 bases and at J to 6 bases, leaving 7 bases not matched to a gene. Germline CDR1 and CDR2: ENHRY and SYGVKD. CDR3 length: 13 amino acids. CDR3 residues: CATSEREVNEQFF. The DNA of the CDR3 is TGTGCCACCTCGGAGCGGGAGGTCAATGAGCAGTTCTTC.

The chain has TRBV4-1 and TRBJ2-7, with no clear D. The length of the CDR3 is 15 residues. The germline V gene has CDR1 MGHRA and CDR2 YSYEKL. Deletions cut 0 bases from V and 0 bases from J, with 9 bases between. CDR3 region: CASSQDPAYSYEQYF. In DNA, the CDR3 is TGCGCCAGCAGCCAAGATCCTGCGTACTCCTACGAGCAGTACTTC.

This clone was counted once. V and J are TRBV4-1 and TRBJ1-5; the D is unclear. Deletions cut 1 base from V and 4 bases from J, with 8 bases between. The germline V gene encodes CDR1 MGHRA and CDR2 YSYEKL. The CDR3 is 14 residues long. CDR3 loop: CASSQGSGNQPQHF. The DNA for the CDR3 is TGCGCCAGCAGCCAAGGTTCGGGGAATCAGCCCCAGCATTTT.

The chain combines TRBV11-2 with TRBJ2-7; 10 positions agree with TRBD1. Trimming removed 5 bases from V and 6 bases from J; junction bases left unmatched: 10. Germline V gene sequence: CDR1 SGHAT, CDR2 FQNNGV. The CDR3 consists of 15 residues. CDR3 bases: TGTGCCAGCAGCCTACCAGGGACAGGGGTAATCGAGCAGTACTTC. Its translation: CASSLPGTGVIEQYF.